This record looks at one T cell receptor (beta chain) sequence and its context. First-strand cDNA used TRAV- and TRBV-specific primers, covering alpha and beta chains. The PCR that amplified TCRs ran for around 20 cycles, relying on a constant-region primer and a V-primer adapter. TCRdb re-called the reads with MiXCR, one entry per CDR3 protein. The sample has tens of thousands of distinct CDR3 sequences; roughly a sixth are singletons. This record comes from a study of low-dose radiotherapy and immunotherapy resistance in tumors. Overall study context: Patients were treated with intravenous nivolumab at 240 mg every two weeks and were also dosed with ipilimumab at 1 mg/kg every six weeks.

Time point defined: before trial treatment. In the RACIN dose-escalation trial, donors got nivolumab plus ipilimumab with aspirin, cyclophosphamide and radiotherapy. This TCR was sampled from a male donor with prostate cancer. This sample comprised PBMCs, obtained before treatment.

The CDR3 region has the DNA TGTGCCAGCAGCTTAGGAGGATCCAACCAAGAGACCCAGTACTTC. Translated, it gives CASSLGGSNQETQYF. The V gene is TRBV7-2, the J gene TRBJ2-5, with D unresolved. The CDR3 has 15 amino acids. Looked up from germline, CDR1 is SGHTA and CDR2 is FQGNSA. The ends were cut back, 1 base at V and 0 bases at J, with 9 bases in the middle.